This T cell receptor (beta chain) was sequenced during a study of cytomegalovirus exposure and HLA in healthy donors. The study ran its PCR with 60 Vbeta and 13 Jbeta primers. Profiled with immunoSEQ multiplex PCR; TCRdb holds only in-frame clones, not every one. This table has about 110,000 clones, approximately 79% appearing once. Trimming left V 5 bases short and J 4 bases short, with 14 bases between. CDR1 and CDR2 (germline): LNHDA, SQIVND (reference sequence). This CDR3 is 14 amino acids long. V and J are TRBV19 and TRBJ1-1, with D maybe TRBD1 (6 bases). Specimen: PBMCs. The receptor was derived from a woman aged 40 to 55 in good health and CMV-seropositive. CDR3 sequence reads: CASSVTGQGTEAFF. CDR3 in DNA: TGTGCCAGTAGTGTCACAGGGCAAGGCACTGAAGCTTTCTTT.